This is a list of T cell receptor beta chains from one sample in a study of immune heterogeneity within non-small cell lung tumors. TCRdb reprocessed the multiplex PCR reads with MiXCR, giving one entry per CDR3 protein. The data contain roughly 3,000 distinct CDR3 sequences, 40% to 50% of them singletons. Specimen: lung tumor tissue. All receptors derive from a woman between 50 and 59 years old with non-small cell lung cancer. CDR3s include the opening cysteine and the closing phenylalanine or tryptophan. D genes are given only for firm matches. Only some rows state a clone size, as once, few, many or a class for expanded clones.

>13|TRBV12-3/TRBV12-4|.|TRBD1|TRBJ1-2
TGTGCCACGCAGGGGGGGTCGTTTGATGGCTACACCTTC
CATQGGSFDGYTF
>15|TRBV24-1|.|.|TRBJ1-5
TGTGCCACCAGTGAATCGGGAAAGGGTAATCAGCCCCAGCATTTT
CATSESGKGNQPQHF
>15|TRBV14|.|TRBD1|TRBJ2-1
TGTGCCAGCAGCCCGGGACAGTGGACCTACAATGAGCAGTTCTTC
CASSPGQWTYNEQFF
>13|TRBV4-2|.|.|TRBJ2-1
TGTGCCAGCAGCCAAGTAGCGGACAATGAGCAGTTCTTC
CASSQVADNEQFF
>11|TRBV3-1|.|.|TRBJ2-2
TGTGCCAGCAGCCTCACCGGGGAGCTGTTTTTT
CASSLTGELFF
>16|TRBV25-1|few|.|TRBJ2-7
TGTGCCAGCAGTGAATATGGGGCGGGGATCTCCTACGAGCAGTACTTC
CASSEYGAGISYEQYF
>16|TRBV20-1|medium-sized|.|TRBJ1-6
TGCAGCGCTATCACCAGGAGGAGCTCCTATAATTCACCCCTCCACTTT
CSAITRRSSYNSPLHF
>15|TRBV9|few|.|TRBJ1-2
TGTGCCAGCAGCGCCGACCTTACTCTAAACTATGGCTACACCTTC
CASSADLTLNYGYTF
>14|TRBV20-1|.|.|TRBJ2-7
TGCAGTGCCAACGGCCGGGACCGCTCCTACGAGCAGTACTTC
CSANGRDRSYEQYF
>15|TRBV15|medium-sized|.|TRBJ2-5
TGTGCCACCAGCAGAGTTCCCAGTTGGGGAGAGACCCAGTACTTC
CATSRVPSWGETQYF
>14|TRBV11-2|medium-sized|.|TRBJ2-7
TGTGCCAGCAGCTTAGGGTACAGGTCCTACGAGCAGTACTTC
CASSLGYRSYEQYF
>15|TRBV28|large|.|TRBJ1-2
TGTGCCAGCAGTTTGCCTCGACAAGCTAACTATGGCTACACCTTC
CASSLPRQANYGYTF
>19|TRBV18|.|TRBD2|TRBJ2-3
TGTGCCAGCTCACCAAGGACTAGCGGGACCCCCCCAGGCGCAGATACGCAGTATTTT
CASSPRTSGTPPGADTQYF
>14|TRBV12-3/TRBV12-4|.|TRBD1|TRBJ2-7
TGTGCCAGCAGTTTTGGGACAGGGGCGCCCGAGCAGTACTTC
CASSFGTGAPEQYF
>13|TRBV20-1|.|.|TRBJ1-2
TGCAGTGCTAGTCGCGGCGGGGTCTATGGCTACACCTTC
CSASRGGVYGYTF
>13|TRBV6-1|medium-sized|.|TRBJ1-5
TGTGCCAGCAGTGAAGCCCTCATTCGGCCCCAGCATTTT
CASSEALIRPQHF
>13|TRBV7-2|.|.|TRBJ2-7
TGTGCCAGCAGCTTAGGGACACTTTACGAGCAGTACTTC
CASSLGTLYEQYF
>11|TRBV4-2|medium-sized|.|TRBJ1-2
TGTGCCAGCAGCCAAGAATCCGGGCTTCACTTC
CASSQESGLHF
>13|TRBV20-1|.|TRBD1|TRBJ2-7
TGCAGTGCAAGCCGGGACAGGGTCTACGAGCAGTACTTC
CSASRDRVYEQYF
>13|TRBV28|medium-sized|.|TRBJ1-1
TGTGCCAGCAGTTTAGGAGGAAAAACTGAAGCTTTCTTT
CASSLGGKTEAFF